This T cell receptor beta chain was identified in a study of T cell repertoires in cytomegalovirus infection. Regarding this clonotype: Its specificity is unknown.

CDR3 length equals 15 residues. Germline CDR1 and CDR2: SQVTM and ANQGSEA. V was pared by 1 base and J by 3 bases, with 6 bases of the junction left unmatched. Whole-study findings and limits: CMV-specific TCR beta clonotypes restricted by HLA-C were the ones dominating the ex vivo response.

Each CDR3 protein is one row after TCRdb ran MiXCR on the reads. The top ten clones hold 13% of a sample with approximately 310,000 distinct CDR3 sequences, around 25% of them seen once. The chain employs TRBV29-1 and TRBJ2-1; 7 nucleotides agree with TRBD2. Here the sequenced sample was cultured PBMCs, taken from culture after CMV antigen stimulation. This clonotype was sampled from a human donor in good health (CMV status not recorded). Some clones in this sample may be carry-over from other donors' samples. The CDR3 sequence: CSVEGIGLVYNEQFF. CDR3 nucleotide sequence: TGCAGCGTTGAAGGTATTGGACTAGTCTACAATGAGCAGTTCTTC.